This T cell receptor (beta chain) was recovered during a study of graft-versus-host responses after intestinal transplantation. With regard to this clone: What it binds is unknown.

The CDR3 has 16 residues. The V end was cut by 4 bases, the J end by 7 bases, with 20 bases between. Germline-derived CDR1 and CDR2 are MGHRA and YSYEKL. The method was immunoSEQ multiplex PCR; TCRdb's version includes in-frame clones alone and lacks a portion of them. The table lists over 100,000 clones, about 93% of them singletons. Study-level findings and limits: Association was observed between peak circulating GvH clone levels and early post-transplant HvG declines.

The starting material was unstimulated CD4+ T cells sorted from spleen or lymph node cells, obtained before intestinal transplant. The genes are TRBV4-1 and TRBJ1-5; D might be TRBD1 (5 bases). This receptor was taken from a human donor who received an intestinal transplant. This CDR3 is CASSPGPRVAGQPQHF. DNA of the CDR3: TGCGCCAGCAGCCCAGGGCCCAGGGTAGCAGGCCAGCCCCAGCATTTT.